Each of the 30 T cell receptor beta chains below was sequenced from the same sample in a study of T cells in Graves' hyperthyroidism and ophthalmopathy. Template material for amplifying TCR beta CDR3 regions consisted of RNA transcripts. Carried out on the TCR CDR3, a first-round RT-PCR used the HTBI primer set. Each CDR3 protein gets one entry after TCRdb re-called the multiplex PCR reads with MiXCR. The sample holds around 300,000 distinct CDR3 sequences; roughly 13% are singletons and the top ten take 7% to 9.5%. The specimen sequenced was blood. Every receptor here comes from a woman aged 40 to 49 with Graves' hyperthyroidism.

This chain uses TRBV4-1 with TRBJ2-7; 14 nucleotides align to TRBD2. With V trimmed by 5 bases and J by 2 bases, 14 bases remained unmatched. The germline CDR1 and CDR2 sequences are MGHRA and YSYEKL. CDR3 length: 19 amino acids. DNA for the CDR3: TGCGCCAGCAGCAGAACCGGGACTAGCGGGAGTTTCGGGACCTACGAGCAGTACTTC. It translates to CASSRTGTSGSFGTYEQYF.

Many counts were recorded for this clonotype. The rearrangement uses TRBV12-3 or TRBV12-4 and TRBJ2-7; 15 bases match TRBD2. The J segment lost 5 bases and the V segment lost 6 bases, leaving 5 bases of the junction unmatched. The CDR3 spans 15 residues. The CDR3 sequence: CASSSGLAGGDEQYF. The CDR3 DNA reads as TGTGCCAGCAGCTCGGGACTAGCGGGAGGAGACGAGCAGTACTTC.

The table lists this clonotype with many counts. The rearrangement links TRBV6-1 to TRBJ1-2, with TRBD1 matching 9 bases. The CDR3 runs 16 residues. Germline CDR1 is MNHNS and CDR2 is SASEGT. Trimming at V came to 5 bases and at J to 4 bases, leaving 11 bases not matched to a gene. CDR3 nucleotides: TGTGCCAGCAGTACCCAGTCCGGGACAGGGTCCTATGGCTACACCTTC. This encodes CASSTQSGTGSYGYTF.

A single count supports this clonotype. V is TRBV18 and J is TRBJ2-6, with D possibly being TRBD2 (5 bases). The germline V gene has CDR1 KGHSH and CDR2 LQKENI. The V and J ends lost 3 bases and 3 bases respectively, with 18 bases between them. The CDR3 totals 18 residues. CDR3 in DNA: TGTGCCAGCTCACCCCGCGGCGGAGGAGGCGGTGGGGCCAACGTCCTGACTTTC. Translated: CASSPRGGGGGGANVLTF. Using reference TRBV18 and TRBJ2-6 for the parts outside the CDR3, the full variable domain is NAGVMQNPRHLVRRRGQEARLRCSPMKGHSHVYWYRQLPEEGLKFMVYLQKENIIDESGMPKERFSAEFPKEGPSILRIQQVVRGDSAAYFCASSPRGGGGGGANVLTFGAGSRLTVL.

This clonotype was counted ten times or more. This chain links TRBV27 with TRBJ2-7; D possibly corresponds to TRBD1 (6 bases). Per germline, CDR1 MNHEY and CDR2 SMNVEV (reference sequence). The CDR3 spans 15 residues. Trimming took off 1 base at V and 3 bases at J, with 13 bases between the two ends. The CDR3 DNA sequence: TGTGCCAGCAGTTTATATCCAGGGGCCGGCTACGAGCAGTACTTC. Translating gives CASSLYPGAGYEQYF.

This clonotype was seen many times. The rearrangement uses TRBV3-1 and TRBJ2-3, with 9 bases lining up with TRBD2. The germline CDR1 and CDR2 sequences are LGHDT and YNNKEL (reference sequence). With 1 base clipped from V and 5 bases from J, the junction kept 7 bases outside the gene matches. There are 16 residues in the CDR3. CDR3 sequence: CASSQVLTSGRDTQYF. CDR3 bases: TGTGCCAGCAGCCAAGTTCTGACTAGCGGACGAGATACGCAGTATTTT.

V usage is TRBV3-1 and J usage is TRBJ1-1; no reliable D call. This CDR3 contains 12 residues. Trimming removed 4 bases from V and 6 bases from J, with 9 bases in between. Per germline, CDR1 LGHDT and CDR2 YNNKEL (reference sequence). The CDR3 DNA reads TGTGCCAGCAGCCGGAACGCGGCTGAAGCTTTCTTT. This encodes CASSRNAAEAFF.

This clonotype occurred many times. The chain links TRBV5-8 to TRBJ1-2; TRBD1 matches 11 bases. The V segment lost 10 bases and the J segment 8 bases; nucleotides outside the gene matches: 13. The CDR3 loop spans 14 amino acids. Germline CDR1 reads SGHTS; CDR2 reads YDEGEE. The CDR3 nucleotides read TGTGCCGGAGGACAGGGGGCCATCGAAGGGGGCTACACCTTC. This gives the protein CAGGQGAIEGGYTF.

The chain links TRBV7-2 to TRBJ2-2; the D is unclear. The V gene lost 4 bases and the J gene lost 4 bases, with 28 bases spanning the gap. CDR1 is SGHTA, CDR2 FQGNSA, per germline. This CDR3 is 20 amino acids long. The CDR3 DNA sequence: TGTGCCAGCAGCTCCCCTCGAAAGGGCCCCCGAACCCCGGGCACCGGGGAGCTGTTTTTT. As protein: CASSSPRKGPRTPGTGELFF.

There are many counts of this clonotype. J is TRBJ2-7 and V is TRBV29-1; TRBD2 matches at 7 bases. Germline V CDR1 and CDR2: SQVTM, ANQGSEA. V trimming: 2 bases; J trimming: 2 bases; junction bases outside the gene matches: 6. The CDR3 contains 14 residues. CDR3 coding DNA: TGCAGCGTTGAATTCCGCGGGGGTACCTACGAGCAGTACTTC. Encoded protein: CSVEFRGGTYEQYF.

This clonotype was picked up a small number of times. V gene TRBV24-1 combines with J gene TRBJ2-5, with D possibly TRBD1 on 5 matching bases. V was cut by 3 bases and J by 5 bases, with 9 bases left in between. Germline lookup yields CDR1 KGHDR and CDR2 SFDVKD. The CDR3 has 13 residues. The CDR3 protein is CATSDGARETQYF. The CDR3 nucleotides are TGTGCCACCAGTGATGGGGCACGGGAGACCCAGTACTTC.

A remark on this clonotype: This may be a read error: a much more frequent sequence differs by one nucleotide. V and J are TRBV11-3 and TRBJ2-5; D might be TRBD1 (5 bases). Germline assignment: CDR1 SGHNT and CDR2 YENEEA. Trimming shortened V by 5 bases and J by 5 bases, and 18 bases separated the two germline ends. CDR3 length: 15 amino acids. In nucleotides, the CDR3 is TGTGCCAGCAGCCTCTTCAGCGATTCAGGGGAGACCCAGTACTTC. It is translated as CASSLFSDSGETQYF.

This clonotype was counted at least ten times. The genes are TRBV3-1 and TRBJ2-1; 9 nucleotides agree with TRBD1. Per germline, CDR1 LGHDT and CDR2 YNNKEL (reference sequence). J lost 7 bases, V lost 4 bases, and 5 bases had no gene match. The CDR3 spans 14 residues. For the CDR3, the DNA is TGTGCCAGCAGCCCGGACAGGGGTTGGAATGAGCAGTTCTTC. This translates into CASSPDRGWNEQFF.

The sample holds many counts of this clonotype. CDR3 loop: CASSASSGDYNEQFF. The CDR3 bases are TGTGCCAGCAGTGCCTCTAGCGGGGATTACAATGAGCAGTTCTTC. This chain uses TRBV2 with TRBJ2-1; 9 bases are a match to TRBD2. With V trimmed by 4 bases and J by 4 bases, 5 bases remained unmatched. Germline V gives CDR1 SNHLY, CDR2 FYNNEI. The CDR3 loop spans 15 amino acids.

This clonotype was observed at least ten times. This chain uses TRBV12-3 or TRBV12-4 with TRBJ1-5; 11 bases agree with TRBD1. The J segment lost 7 bases and the V segment lost 3 bases, leaving 5 bases of the junction unmatched. This CDR3 is built from 15 residues. The CDR3 region has the DNA TGTGCCAGCAGTTTCGGGGACAGGGGGGAACAGCCCCAGCATTTT. The encoded protein is CASSFGDRGEQPQHF.

In regard to this clonotype: The junction does not match germline at one end; this may be a read error. DNA for the CDR3: TGTCCCAGCAGTCACAGGACTAGATGGTACTTC. Its translation: CPSSHRTRWYF. This chain links TRBV6-5 with TRBJ2-5, with 7 bases aligning to TRBD2. CDR3 size: 11 residues. Germline CDR1 is MNHEY and CDR2 is SVGAGI.

This clonotype was observed at least ten times. This chain uses TRBV2 with TRBJ1-3, with D unclear. The CDR3 runs 14 residues. Germline CDR1 reads SNHLY; CDR2 reads FYNNEI. The V end was cut by 3 bases, the J end by 2 bases, with 8 bases between. For the CDR3, the DNA is TGTGCCAGCAGTGAGGGTGACCCTGGAAACACCATATATTTT. Protein product: CASSEGDPGNTIYF.

In its sample, this clonotype was seen many times. The V call is TRBV15, the J call TRBJ1-4, with 10 positions matching TRBD1. Germline V lookup: CDR1 LNHNV, CDR2 YYDKDF (reference sequence). The V gene end was trimmed by 3 bases and the J gene end by 7 bases; junction bases not matched to a gene: 8. The CDR3 is made up of 16 amino acids. The CDR3 loop reads CATSSSPGTGAEKLFF. Here the CDR3 DNA reads TGTGCCACCAGCAGTTCCCCCGGGACAGGGGCTGAAAAACTGTTTTTT.

This clonotype has at least ten counts. The chain joins TRBV6-1 to TRBJ2-1, with TRBD1 as a possible D gene (6 bases). The length of the CDR3 is 15 residues. Germline V gives CDR1 MNHNS, CDR2 SASEGT. The V end lost 6 bases, the J end lost 4 bases, and 16 bases lay between the germline ends. The CDR3 spells CASRAGDRNYNEQFF. CDR3 DNA: TGTGCCAGCAGGGCTGGAGACAGGAATTACAATGAGCAGTTCTTC.

This clonotype was detected once. Being one base from a much bigger clone, this may be a read error. The chain employs TRBV15 and TRBJ2-1; possible D gene TRBD1, 6 bases. There are 16 residues in the CDR3. Germline loops: CDR1 LNHNV, CDR2 YYDKDF (reference sequence). DNA of the CDR3: TGTGCCAGCAGCAGACCAACAGGGACCTCCTACAATGAGCAGTTCTTC. This sequence encodes CASSRPTGTSYNEQFF. Using reference TRBV15 and TRBJ2-1 for the parts outside the CDR3, the full variable domain is DAMVIQNPRYQVTQFGKPVTLSCSQTLNHNVMYWYQQKSSQAPKLLFHYYDKDFNNEADTPDNFQSRRPNTSFCFLDIRSPGLGDTAMYLCASSRPTGTSYNEQFFGPGTRLTVL.

This rearrangement joins TRBV4-2 to TRBJ2-3, with TRBD1 identical over 7 bases. Germline assignment: CDR1 LGHNA and CDR2 YNFKEQ. V lost 4 bases and J lost 0; bases outside the gene matches: 10. This CDR3 spans 17 amino acids. DNA for the CDR3: TGTGCCAGCAGCCTCCAACAGGGGCTCTCTAGCACAGATACGCAGTATTTT. Its protein is CASSLQQGLSSTDTQYF.

This clonotype was seen at least ten times. This rearrangement joins TRBV20-1 to TRBJ1-4; no clear D. The ends were cut back, 4 bases at V and 6 bases at J, with 9 bases in the middle. The CDR3 has 12 residues. Germline V gene sequence: CDR1 DFQATT, CDR2 SNEGSKA (reference sequence). CDR3 in DNA: TGCAGTGCTAATTTTGGGGATGAAAAACTGTTTTTT. Encoded protein: CSANFGDEKLFF.

This clonotype was seen ten or more times. The V gene is TRBV11-2, the J gene TRBJ1-3, with D perhaps matching TRBD1 (5 bases). V was shortened by 4 bases and J by 4 bases, with 17 bases between the two germline ends. The germline V gene encodes CDR1 SGHAT and CDR2 FQNNGV. This CDR3 has 16 residues. The CDR3 spells CASSSTSLRQGNTIYF. The DNA for the CDR3 is TGTGCCAGCAGCTCAACCAGCCTTCGACAGGGAAACACCATATATTTT.

This clonotype occurred many times. The CDR3 coding sequence is TGTGCCAGCGGAAACAGGGGCAGCTCCTACGAGCAGTACTTC. Translated, it gives CASGNRGSSYEQYF. The gene calls are TRBV28 and TRBJ2-7; TRBD1 matches 7 bases. The CDR3 runs 14 residues. V was pared by 8 bases and J by 0 bases, with 7 bases of the junction left unmatched. The germline gives CDR1 MDHEN, CDR2 SYDVKM.

The J gene is TRBJ2-7, the V gene TRBV5-1; D unresolved. Per the germline V gene, CDR1 is SGHRS and CDR2 is YFSETQ. The V end lost 0 bases, the J end lost 0 bases, and 7 bases lay between the germline ends. There are 14 residues in the CDR3. This CDR3 is CASSLGADSYEQYF. CDR3 DNA sequence: TGCGCCAGCAGCTTGGGGGCGGACTCCTACGAGCAGTACTTC.

This clonotype was observed many times. The chain uses TRBV14 and TRBJ2-1; D call uncertain. CDR3 length: 12 amino acids. Trimming left V 3 bases short and J 6 bases short, with 6 bases between. Germline CDR1 reads SGHDN; CDR2 reads FVKESK. The DNA for the CDR3 is TGTGCCAGCAGCCACAACAGCAATGAGCAGTTCTTC. This sequence encodes CASSHNSNEQFF.

J is TRBJ2-5 and V is TRBV5-1, with unresolved D. V shed 1 base and J shed 0 bases, with 13 bases lying between them. This CDR3 is 16 amino acids long. Germline V gives CDR1 SGHRS, CDR2 YFSETQ. The CDR3 nucleotides are TGCGCCAGCAGCTTGTTGGCAGGACGGTACCAAGAGACCCAGTACTTC. Amino acid sequence: CASSLLAGRYQETQYF.

This clonotype was picked up many times. The genes are TRBV6-1 and TRBJ1-4; no clear D gene. V was pared by 6 bases and J by 6 bases, with 14 bases between. Germline V lookup: CDR1 MNHNS, CDR2 SASEGT. The CDR3 extends over 14 amino acids. DNA of the CDR3: TGTGCCAGCAGATCAATCCGGGGTGATGAAAAACTGTTTTTT. It is translated as CASRSIRGDEKLFF.

The V call is TRBV2, the J call TRBJ1-1; 9 nucleotides line up with TRBD1. Unmatched junction bases numbered 7, after V lost 6 bases and J lost 11 bases. The germline V gene encodes CDR1 SNHLY and CDR2 FYNNEI. CDR3 length: 12 amino acids. This CDR3 is CASSDRGVWAFF. The CDR3 DNA sequence: TGTGCCAGCAGCGACAGGGGGGTATGGGCTTTCTTT.

This clonotype showed up many times. The chain has TRBV11-1 and TRBJ2-5; D gene unclear. Germline-derived CDR1 and CDR2 are SGHAT and FQDESV (reference sequence). This CDR3 spans 12 amino acids. Trimming removed 5 bases at V and 5 bases at J, with 9 bases between. For the CDR3, the DNA is TGTGCCAGCAGCCTCCTAGGGGAGACCCAGTACTTC. Translation gives CASSLLGETQYF. The entire variable domain, with the rest obtained from reference TRBV11-1 and TRBJ2-5, is as follows: EAEVAQSPRYKITEKSQAVAFWCDPISGHATLYWYRQILGQGPELLVQFQDESVVDDSQLPKDRFSAERLKGVDSTLKIQPAELGDSAMYLCASSLLGETQYFGPGTRLLVL.